This is a list of T cell receptor beta chains from one sample in a study of siplizumab effects on memory and regulatory T cells. Clones were sequenced by immunoSEQ multiplex PCR, and TCRdb holds only the in-frame ones, with some missing. The sample includes around 100,000 clones, less than 95% seen only once; the top ten take under 0.65%. Sequencing used Tregs sorted from blood. Source of these receptors: a human donor in good health. The CDR3 runs from the conserved cysteine through the conserved F or W. The order of the fields is V gene, J gene, D gene, clone size, CDR3 DNA, CDR3 protein. The D gene is left open where the match is weak. The listing skips clone size in some rows; elsewhere it reads once, few, many or a size class.

>TRBV6-6|TRBJ1-3|TRBD1|.
TGTGCCAGCAGTTACTCGGCGGGACAGGGAGGAAACACCATATATTTT
CASSYSAGQGGNTIYF
>TRBV4-1|TRBJ1-2|TRBD1|.
TGCGCCAGCAGCCCGAGACAGGGAGTTGAATCTGGTGGCTACACCTTC
CASSPRQGVESGGYTF
>TRBV2|TRBJ2-3|.|.
TGTGCCAGCAGTAGCGGGTTGGTAGATACGCAGTATTTT
CASSSGLVDTQYF
>TRBV19|TRBJ2-5|.|.
TGTGCCAGTAGTATGGCGTCGGGATCTCCCCAAGAGACCCAGTACTTC
CASSMASGSPQETQYF
>TRBV6-1|TRBJ2-1|.|.
TGTGCCAGTTCGACGGTAGGACGGCAGTTCTTC
CASSTVGRQFF
>TRBV19|TRBJ2-2|TRBD2|.
TGTGCCAGCAAACTAGCGCGTAACACCGGGGAGCTGTTTTTT
CASKLARNTGELFF
>TRBV4-2|TRBJ2-5|.|.
TGTGCCAGCAGCCAAGATTGGGGCAAAACGCGGGAGACCCAGTACTTC
CASSQDWGKTRETQYF
>TRBV18|TRBJ2-7|.|.
TGTGCCAGCTTTCACACCCCCTACGAGCAGTACTTC
CASFHTPYEQYF
>TRBV7-9|TRBJ1-1|.|.
TGTGCCAGCAACCCAAGGACCTTAATGAACACTGAAGCTTTCTTT
CASNPRTLMNTEAFF
>TRBV7-9|TRBJ2-7|.|.
TGTGCCAGCAGCTGGGCGGGCGGTGGCTACGAGCAGTACTTC
CASSWAGGGYEQYF
>TRBV29-1|TRBJ1-3|.|.
TGCAGCGTTGTTTCAGCCACGGCCGGAAACACCATATATTTT
CSVVSATAGNTIYF
>TRBV29-1|TRBJ2-5|.|few
TGCAGCGCCGGATGGCTCAGCAGAAGTTATGAGACCCAGTACTTC
CSAGWLSRSYETQYF
>TRBV28|TRBJ1-1|TRBD1|.
TGTGCCAGCAGTTTGGGACAGTTTCAAACTGAAGCTTTCTTT
CASSLGQFQTEAFF
>TRBV28|TRBJ2-3|.|.
TGTGCCAGCAGTTTGGCCACAGGGCCCACAGATACGCAGTATTTT
CASSLATGPTDTQYF
>TRBV5-4|TRBJ1-5|TRBD1|.
TGTGCCAGCAGCTTGGGGGGACAGGGTTCCCAGCATTTT
CASSLGGQGSQHF
>TRBV6-1|TRBJ2-7|TRBD2|.
TGTGCCAGCAGTGAACGTAGCGGGAGGGGGGCTGGCACCTACGAGCAGTACTTC
CASSERSGRGAGTYEQYF
>TRBV28|TRBJ1-5|.|.
TGTGCCAGCAGTTTTAGAGTAATGGGTCAGCCCCAGCATTTT
CASSFRVMGQPQHF
>TRBV27|TRBJ2-1|.|.
TGTGCCAGCAGTACCAAGACTATATTAGACAGTTCCTACAATGAGCAGTTCTTC
CASSTKTILDSSYNEQFF
>TRBV5-4|TRBJ2-5|.|.
TGTGCCAGCAGCACCGCCCGGGGACCTCGGCTTACCCAGTACTTC
CASSTARGPRLTQYF
>TRBV29-1|TRBJ2-7|.|.
TGCAGCGTTGAAGCGGGTAGGGGGTACGAGCAGTACTTC
CSVEAGRGYEQYF
>TRBV4-1|TRBJ2-1|.|.
TGCGCCAGCAGCCAGCCCCAAGGGGATGAGCAGTTCTTC
CASSQPQGDEQFF
>TRBV20-1|TRBJ1-1|.|.
TGCAGTGCTAGTCGGACGGTTGAAGCTTTCTTT
CSASRTVEAFF
>TRBV7-3|TRBJ2-1|.|.
TGTGCCAGCAGCGACAGATCCCCAGGGGCGACGGGAGGTGGTGAGCAGTTCTTC
CASSDRSPGATGGGEQFF
>TRBV7-9|TRBJ2-1|.|.
TGTGCCAGCAGCTCCAAAACAGGGACTCACTACAATGAGCAGTTCTTC
CASSSKTGTHYNEQFF
>TRBV6-6|TRBJ1-4|.|.
TGTGCCAGCAGTTACATCGGGTGGGAAAAACTGTTTTTT
CASSYIGWEKLFF
>TRBV7-9|TRBJ2-7|TRBD2|.
TGTGCCAGCGGACGATGGACTAGCGGGATCTCCTACGAGCAGTACTTC
CASGRWTSGISYEQYF